What follows are 20 T cell receptor beta chains derived from one specimen sequenced in a study of shared clonotypes between healthy human individuals. Naive CD8 cells were CD45RO-negative, positively selected for CCR7, excluding terminally differentiated effector memory CD45RA+ cells. Here immunoSEQ multiplex PCR was the method, and the copy in TCRdb shows in-frame clones only, minus some. The sample holds around 2.1 million clones; more than 85% are singletons and the top ten take approximately 1.7%. Material for sequencing was naive CD8+ T cells from PBMCs. The receptor source for this set is a young man in good health. Some clones in this sample may be carry-over from other donors' samples.

The chain recombines TRBV13 with TRBJ1-2; TRBD1 is a possible D gene (6 bases). There are 14 residues in the CDR3. Germline lookup yields CDR1 PRHDT and CDR2 FYEKMQ (reference sequence). Trimming cost V 0 bases and J 4 bases, with 9 bases left between them. In DNA, the CDR3 is TGTGCCAGCAGCTTAGGCAGGGGTATCTATGGCTACACCTTC. Its protein is CASSLGRGIYGYTF. Looking up the rest from reference TRBV13 and TRBJ1-2 gives the full variable domain: AAGVIQSPRHLIKEKRETATLKCYPIPRHDTVYWYQQGPGQDPQFLISFYEKMQSDKGSIPDRFSAQQFSDYHSELNMSSLELGDSALYFCASSLGRGIYGYTFGSGTRLTVV.

V gene TRBV28 combines with J gene TRBJ1-1; D gene uncertain. V lost 4 bases and J lost 1, with 10 bases in between. Germline assignment: CDR1 MDHEN and CDR2 SYDVKM. The CDR3 has 14 residues. This CDR3 reads CASSWRRGNTEAFF. In DNA, the CDR3 is TGTGCCAGCAGTTGGAGGCGTGGGAACACTGAAGCTTTCTTT.

This clone was counted once. The chain employs TRBV19 and TRBJ2-1, with D tentatively TRBD2 (6 bases). The CDR3 covers 13 residues. In germline, CDR1 is LNHDA, CDR2 SQIVND (reference sequence). V was pared by 5 bases and J by 5 bases, with 10 bases between. DNA for the CDR3: TGTGCCAGTAGTGGGGACTTGGACAATGAGCAGTTCTTC. Its translation: CASSGDLDNEQFF.

The chain has TRBV27 and TRBJ2-3; 9 positions match TRBD2. The CDR3 extends over 15 amino acids. J gave up 3 bases and V 4 bases, and 5 bases lay outside the gene matches. CDR1 and CDR2 (germline): MNHEY, SMNVEV (reference sequence). The CDR3 is CASSSGLAWTDTQYF. DNA for the CDR3: TGTGCCAGCAGTTCAGGACTAGCGTGGACAGATACGCAGTATTTT.

The gene calls are TRBV11-1 and TRBJ2-3; maybe TRBD2 (6 bases). V was trimmed by 3 bases and J by 2 bases, leaving 15 bases between them. This CDR3 spans 16 amino acids. Germline V gene lookup returns CDR1 SGHAT and CDR2 FQDESV (reference sequence). This CDR3 is CASSLGGGKPTDTQYF. As DNA, the CDR3 is TGTGCCAGCAGCTTGGGGGGAGGCAAGCCCACAGATACGCAGTATTTT.

The chain uses TRBV7-2 and TRBJ2-3, with TRBD2 identical over 13 bases. Looked up from germline, CDR1 is SGHTA and CDR2 is FQGNSA. Trimming at V came to 4 bases and at J to 6 bases, leaving 7 bases not matched to a gene. The CDR3 is 16 residues long. CDR3 bases: TGTGCCAGCAGCTCGTCGGGACTAGCGGGGAAGGATACGCAGTATTTT. It codes for CASSSSGLAGKDTQYF. The variable domain in full, completed from reference TRBV7-2 and TRBJ2-3, reads GAGVSQSPSNKVTEKGKDVELRCDPISGHTALYWYRQSLGQGLEFLIYFQGNSAPDKSGLPSDRFSAERTGGSVSTLTIQRTQQEDSAVYLCASSSSGLAGKDTQYFGPGTRLTVL.

The chain has TRBV18 and TRBJ2-7, with TRBD1 as a possible D gene (6 bases). From germline, CDR1 is KGHSH and CDR2 LQKENI. This CDR3 contains 17 residues. Trimming removed 4 bases at V and 4 bases at J, with 23 bases between. Here the CDR3 reads CASSLELGHPLEYEQYF. The CDR3 DNA is TGTGCCAGCTCACTGGAACTGGGACACCCCCTTGAATACGAGCAGTACTTC.

The V and J genes are TRBV9 and TRBJ1-5; a possible D gene is TRBD1 (5 bases). Germline V CDR1 and CDR2: SGDLS, YYNGEE. Trimming cost V 3 bases and J 5 bases, with 15 bases left between them. The CDR3 has 15 residues. In nucleotides, the CDR3 is TGTGCCAGCAGCGCGGGGGGTGGCTTCTATCAGCCCCAGCATTTT. It encodes CASSAGGGFYQPQHF.

The genes are TRBV30 and TRBJ1-1; D is possibly TRBD1 (5 bases). CDR3 size: 13 residues. V dropped 5 bases and J dropped 5 bases, with 15 bases sitting between them. Germline CDR1 reads GTSNPN; CDR2 reads SVGIG (reference sequence). DNA of the CDR3: TGTGCCTGGGCCGGGACGTTTGGGACTGAAGCTTTCTTT. It translates to CAWAGTFGTEAFF. The variable domain in full, completed from reference TRBV30 and TRBJ1-1, reads SQTIHQWPATLVQPVGSPLSLECTVEGTSNPNLYWYRQAAGRGLQLLFYSVGIGQISSEVPQNLSASRPQDRQFILSSKKLLLSDSGFYLCAWAGTFGTEAFFGQGTRLTVV.

The table lists this clone with a count of one. The rearrangement uses TRBV6-5 and TRBJ1-2; D gene ambiguous. The CDR3 contains 15 residues. The V gene lost 4 bases and the J gene lost 5 bases, with 17 bases spanning the gap. CDR1 is MNHEY and CDR2 is SVGAGI in the germline V gene. As DNA, the CDR3 is TGTGCCAGCAGTTCTCTCCAGCCCCATGGGTATGGCTACACCTTC. Its protein is CASSSLQPHGYGYTF.

This chain joins TRBV7-9 and TRBJ2-5; the match to TRBD2 covers 15 bases. V lost 5 bases, J lost 2 bases, and 9 bases stayed unmatched. From germline, CDR1 is SEHNR and CDR2 FQNEAQ (reference sequence). The CDR3 has 18 amino acids. The CDR3 reads CASSAGLAGGPGQETQYF. CDR3 DNA: TGTGCCAGCAGCGCCGGACTAGCGGGAGGGCCGGGGCAAGAGACCCAGTACTTC.

This chain uses TRBV19 with TRBJ1-1; 7 bases match TRBD1. The J segment lost 2 bases and the V segment lost 3 bases, leaving 9 bases of the junction unmatched. CDR1 is LNHDA and CDR2 is SQIVND in the germline V gene (reference sequence). The CDR3 covers 16 residues. CDR3 coding DNA: TGTGCCAGTAGTATTCCCGAGGGACAGAGAAACACTGAAGCTTTCTTT. It is translated as CASSIPEGQRNTEAFF. The full variable domain, in which reference TRBV19 and TRBJ1-1 provide the parts outside the CDR3, is DGGITQSPKYLFRKEGQNVTLSCEQNLNHDAMYWYRQDPGQGLRLIYYSQIVNDFQKGDIAEGYSVSREKKESFPLTVTSAQKNPTAFYLCASSIPEGQRNTEAFFGQGTRLTVV.

This chain joins TRBV7-9 and TRBJ2-7, with 9 bases identical to TRBD1. The ends lost 4 bases at V and 7 bases at J; junction bases unmatched: 5. The CDR3 is 13 amino acids. Germline V gene data show CDR1 as SEHNR and CDR2 as FQNEAQ (reference sequence). This CDR3 reads CASSSQGAREQYF. The CDR3 DNA reads TGTGCCAGCAGCTCACAGGGGGCAAGGGAGCAGTACTTC.

The J gene is TRBJ2-3, the V gene TRBV9; D may be TRBD1 (5 bases). The CDR3 contains 14 residues. Looked up from germline, CDR1 is SGDLS and CDR2 is YYNGEE. The V end lost 0 bases, the J end lost 3 bases, and 8 bases lay between the germline ends. CDR3 amino acids: CASSVDQGTDTQYF. The CDR3 DNA is TGTGCCAGCAGCGTAGACCAGGGAACAGATACGCAGTATTTT. The variable domain in full, completed from reference TRBV9 and TRBJ2-3, reads DSGVTQTPKHLITATGQRVTLRCSPRSGDLSVYWYQQSLDQGLQFLIQYYNGEERAKGNILERFSAQQFPDLHSELNLSSLELGDSALYFCASSVDQGTDTQYFGPGTRLTVL.

This chain connects TRBV9 to TRBJ1-1; the D gene is possibly TRBD1 (5 bases). Germline assignment: CDR1 SGDLS and CDR2 YYNGEE. Trimming shortened V by 0 bases and J by 6 bases, and 12 bases separated the two germline ends. CDR3 length equals 14 residues. CDR3 region: CASSVAGTGAEAFF. The CDR3 DNA sequence: TGTGCCAGCAGCGTAGCTGGGACCGGTGCTGAAGCTTTCTTT.

This clone was seen once. This chain uses TRBV7-9 with TRBJ2-3; the D is unclear. Deletions cut 5 bases from V and 4 bases from J, with 16 bases between. The CDR3 runs 15 residues. Germline V gene sequence: CDR1 SEHNR, CDR2 FQNEAQ (reference sequence). In nucleotides, the CDR3 is TGTGCCAGCAGCCCCCTCGAGCCTGGGGCAGATACGCAGTATTTT. Translation: CASSPLEPGADTQYF.

V and J are TRBV27 and TRBJ2-7; 13 bases match TRBD2. The CDR3 is 16 residues long. Trimming removed 6 bases from V and 4 bases from J; junction bases left unmatched: 9. Looked up from germline, CDR1 is MNHEY and CDR2 is SMNVEV (reference sequence). CDR3 amino acids: CASSGGLGLAGYEQYF. The CDR3, as DNA: TGTGCCAGCAGCGGGGGGCTGGGACTAGCGGGATACGAGCAGTACTTC.

Notes on this clone: The sample has other DNA sequences that encode this CDR3 too. The chain links TRBV29-1 to TRBJ2-7, with D possibly matching TRBD2 (6 bases). V was trimmed by 4 bases and J by 1 base, leaving 11 bases between them. CDR1 is SQVTM, CDR2 ANQGSEA, per germline. The CDR3 is 13 residues long. The CDR3 here is CSVVGGISYEQYF. CDR3 sequence (DNA): TGCAGCGTTGTCGGCGGGATTTCCTACGAGCAGTACTTC.

The chain employs TRBV27 and TRBJ2-2; D is uncertain. This CDR3 is 14 amino acids long. V was cut by 3 bases and J by 7 bases, with 12 bases left in between. Germline CDR1 is MNHEY and CDR2 is SMNVEV (reference sequence). In DNA, the CDR3 is TGTGCCAGCAGTTTTTCAGCTAGTCTCGGGGAGCTGTTTTTT. Its protein is CASSFSASLGELFF.

The chain links TRBV5-1 to TRBJ2-3; TRBD2 aligns across 9 bases. CDR1 and CDR2 (germline): SGHRS, YFSETQ. This CDR3 is 19 amino acids long. The J segment lost 1 base and the V segment lost 0 bases, leaving 12 bases of the junction unmatched. CDR3 sequence: CASSLAEAGGFIGTDTQYF. In DNA, the CDR3 is TGCGCCAGCAGCTTGGCCGAAGCGGGAGGTTTCATTGGCACAGATACGCAGTATTTT. The variable domain in full, with the rest retrieved from reference TRBV5-1 and TRBJ2-3, is KAGVTQTPRYLIKTRGQQVTLSCSPISGHRSVSWYQQTPGQGLQFLFEYFSETQRNKGNFPGRFSGRQFSNSRSEMNVSTLELGDSALYLCASSLAEAGGFIGTDTQYFGPGTRLTVL.